A selection of T cell receptor beta chains follows, all from one sample in a study of tumor-infiltrating lymphocytes in localized non-small cell lung cancer. Profiling relied on immunoSEQ multiplex PCR, and the TCRdb table lists in-frame clones only, not all of them. The data show over 10,000 clones, approximately 74% seen once. Sequencing was performed on uninvolved lung tissue not adjacent to the tumor. Source of these receptors: a human donor with non-small cell lung cancer. Each CDR3 is given with its conserved first and last residue.

>14|TRBJ2-7|TRBV28
CASSPRQTSYEQYF
>13|TRBJ1-6|TRBV6-1
CASRTAINSPLHF
>16|TRBJ1-4|TRBV28
CASSLQSGTSNGKLFF
>15|TRBJ2-5|TRBV19
CASSTGTERRETQYF
>13|TRBJ1-2|TRBV5-1
CASRQGSSYGYTF
>13|TRBJ2-5|TRBV11-1
CASREGWQETQYF
>14|TRBJ1-4|TRBV5-6
CASTLPARDEKLFF
>12|TRBJ1-6|TRBV21-1
CASTRWNSPLHF
>14|TRBJ2-2|TRBV5-1
CASRNTGTTGELFF
>15|TRBJ2-4|TRBV2
CASRRTSGSSNIQYF
>13|TRBJ2-1|TRBV28
CASRGTSYNEQFF
>14|TRBJ1-4|TRBV7-2
CASSLNRVNEKLFF
>15|TRBJ2-3|TRBV28
CASSEAIYGADTQYF
>16|TRBJ1-4|TRBV5-1
CASSLTGVPSNEKLFF
>14|TRBJ2-7|TRBV5-1
CASSEAPRSYEQYF
>16|TRBJ2-7|TRBV29-1
CSVEVERALPPYEQYF
>15|TRBJ1-1|TRBV9
CASSTTGQLNTEAFF
>14|TRBJ2-1|TRBV7-6
CASSLAQTSDEQFF
>15|TRBJ2-5|TRBV9
CASSVTGLASETQYF
>13|TRBJ2-1|TRBV7-9
CASSLQGIDEQFF
>15|TRBJ2-3|TRBV7-9
CASSLVVDYTDTQYF
>17|TRBJ2-7|TRBV27
CASSSITGLAGGYEQYF
>15|TRBJ2-2|TRBV2
CASSAGQTNTGELFF
>15|TRBJ1-2|TRBV4-3
CASSQDWPADYGYTF
>18|TRBJ2-3|TRBV11-3
CASSSTGTRWAGADTQYF
>14|TRBJ1-5|TRBV7-2
CASSRAGPNQPQHF
>20|TRBJ2-1|TRBV7-6
CASSGDSGTSGYRSYNEQFF
>14|TRBJ1-1|TRBV11-3
CASSSGQGLREAFF
>15|TRBJ1-5|TRBV19
CASSSRQVVNQPQHF
>17|TRBJ2-1|TRBV13
CASSLGLTAGLDNEQFF
>13|TRBJ1-6|TRBV30
CAWKGRDNSPLHF
>14|TRBJ1-2|TRBV5-5
CASSFPTGVGGYTF
>13|TRBJ1-1|TRBV7-9
CASSQQGATEAFF
>14|TRBJ2-5|TRBV5-5
CASSLNGQQETQYF
>15|TRBJ1-2|TRBV5-1
CASSLEAGQGVGYTF
>16|TRBJ2-7|TRBV7-8
CASSLAIGLLSNEQYF
>14|TRBJ2-2|TRBV7-2
CASSLYRNTGELFF
>14|TRBJ1-5|TRBV6-5
CASSRGRGDQPQHF
>13|TRBJ1-2|TRBV19
CASARRTNYGYTF
>14|TRBJ2-2|TRBV5-1
CASREQVSSGELFF
>14|TRBJ2-3|TRBV7-9
CASSLAANTDTQYF
>15|TRBJ1-1|TRBV21-1
CASSSYTEENTEAFF
>14|TRBJ1-1|TRBV10-3
CAISEGRAGTEAFF
>14|TRBJ2-7|TRBV14
CASSPGRGTVEQYF
>15|TRBJ1-2|TRBV19
CASSTQGSQVYGYTF
>11|TRBJ2-7|TRBV20-1
CSAPQGYEQYF
>15|TRBJ1-2|TRBV28
CASSSGTATNYGYTF
>13|TRBJ2-1|TRBV6-6
CASSAIRGGEQFF
>13|TRBJ2-5|TRBV4-1
CASSQVGSETQYF
>14|TRBJ2-7|TRBV7-2
CASSARVPGHPVHF
>13|TRBJ2-1|TRBV19
CASSIEVAGEQFF